Below are 5 T cell receptor beta chains sequenced from a single sample in a study of shared clonotypes between healthy human individuals. This table comes from immunoSEQ multiplex PCR, and its TCRdb copy is limited to in-frame clones, with some not included. The repertoire holds 1,500,000 or so clones, with about 98.5% as singletons. Source material: naive CD4+ T cells sorted from blood. Subset defined: CD45RA+ positively selected. Receptors were obtained from a man aged 30 to 39 in good health.

As concerns this clone: At the DNA level, this CDR3 is encoded by other sequences in the same sample as well. The chain carries TRBV20-1 and TRBJ2-7; a possible D gene is TRBD1 (5 bases). Germline CDR1 is DFQATT and CDR2 is SNEGSKA (reference sequence). The CDR3 spans 11 residues. CDR3 sequence (DNA): TGCAGCGGCTGGGGCGCCTACGAGCAGTACTTC. Residues: CSGWGAYEQYF.

This clone was found once. The V call is TRBV23-1, the J call TRBJ2-7, with D uncertain. TRBV23-1 qualifies as an ORF whose function is uncertain. V was cut by 6 bases and J by 7 bases, with 7 bases left in between. CDR3 length equals 10 residues. This CDR3 is CASRHREQYF. In DNA form, the CDR3 reads TGCGCCAGCAGACATCGGGAGCAGTACTTC.

This sequence joins TRBV27 and TRBJ1-1; possibly TRBD1 for D (5 bases). The V and J ends lost 4 bases and 2 bases respectively, with 17 bases between them. The CDR3 length is 16 residues. The germline gives CDR1 MNHEY, CDR2 SMNVEV (reference sequence). The CDR3 is CASSSPPGRGNTEAFF. DNA of the CDR3: TGTGCCAGCAGTTCCCCCCCCGGACGGGGCAACACTGAAGCTTTCTTT.

The chain carries TRBV18 and TRBJ2-1; 10 nucleotides agree with TRBD2. The germline V gene has CDR1 KGHSH and CDR2 LQKENI. The CDR3 covers 16 residues. V was pared by 3 bases and J by 8 bases, with 10 bases of the junction left unmatched. Written as DNA, the CDR3 is TGTGCCAGCTCACCCCTAGCGGGGGCTCATGGGGATGAGCAGTTCTTC. Translated: CASSPLAGAHGDEQFF.

This chain uses TRBV11-2 with TRBJ2-5; D gene uncertain. CDR3 length: 13 residues. V was clipped by 4 bases and J by 2 bases, with 8 bases between them. Germline V lookup: CDR1 SGHAT, CDR2 FQNNGV. This CDR3 is CASSYHAQETQYF. CDR3 bases: TGTGCCAGCAGCTATCACGCTCAAGAGACCCAGTACTTC.